This TCR beta chain originates from a study of shared clonotypes between healthy human individuals. Overall study context: Aged between 18 and 49, the donors were a couple of women and three men. Study results and caveats: Clonotype sharing among donors likely depends on sequencing depth. For naive CD4 cells, approximately 4.8% of clonotypes were shared across a handful of donors.

Worth noting for this clone: Its antigen is unknown.

It was 200 ng DNA, 25,000 to 35,000 T cell genomes, that sorted-subset replicate PCRs used. The method was immunoSEQ multiplex PCR; TCRdb's version includes in-frame clones alone and lacks a portion of them. Of about 600,000 clones listed, about 96% are singletons. The specimen was naive CD4+ T cells sorted from blood. The sample's subset: CD45RA+ positively selected. The clonotype comes from a woman aged 25 to 39 in good health.

The CDR3: CASRSRIGPNTEAFF. The CDR3 region has the DNA TGTGCCAGCAGATCCCGAATCGGGCCGAACACTGAAGCTTTCTTT. The V gene is TRBV6-5, the J gene TRBJ1-1; no clear D. The CDR3 sequence is 15 residues long. Germline V gene sequence: CDR1 MNHEY, CDR2 SVGAGI. Trimming removed 6 bases from V and 1 base from J, with 15 bases in between.